The 13 T cell receptor beta chains reported below all come from one sample, sequenced in a study of shared clonotypes between healthy human individuals (dated by TCRdb to about 2020). For the CD8 naive samples, CD45RO-negative cells were positively selected for CCR7, yielding a CD45RA+CCR7+ population from which TemRA cells were excluded. Library generation was performed with the immunoSEQ multiplex PCR assay. The table comes from immuneACCESS by way of TCRdb, which keeps in-frame sequences with V and J called. Part of the clones is missing from these tables; in studies checked, under half for an unresolved V gene and the rest for unknown reasons. The sample profile shows approximately 590,000 clones; 95% of them were found once. The ten biggest clones cover about 0.11% of the sample. Source material: naive CD8+ T cells sorted from blood. The cell subset or site label corresponds to: CD45RA+CCR7+. These receptors were obtained from a woman in her thirties in good health.

The chain uses TRBV5-4 and TRBJ2-1; tentatively, D is TRBD1 or TRBD2 (5 bases each). V lost 5 bases to trimming and J lost 8 bases, with 14 bases between them. The length of the CDR3 is 13 residues. Germline V lookup: CDR1 SGHNT, CDR2 YYREEE (reference sequence). CDR3 nucleotide sequence: TGTGCCAGCAGGGGAAGAGTGGGGGATGAGCAGTTCTTC. As protein: CASRGRVGDEQFF.

The gene calls are TRBV19 and TRBJ1-5; possible D gene TRBD1, 6 bases. Germline V gene lookup returns CDR1 LNHDA and CDR2 SQIVND (reference sequence). This CDR3 has 15 amino acids. V dropped 4 bases and J dropped 2 bases, with 12 bases sitting between them. CDR3 sequence (DNA): TGTGCCAGTAGTAGGGACACCATGCGCAATCAGCCCCAGCATTTT. This gives the protein CASSRDTMRNQPQHF.

Notes on this clone: Additional DNA sequences in this sample encode the identical CDR3. The CDR3 loop is CASSSNHEQYF. CDR3 DNA: TGTGCCAGCAGTTCCAACCACGAGCAGTACTTC. The chain recombines TRBV5-4 with TRBJ2-7; no definite D call. Germline V gene lookup returns CDR1 SGHNT and CDR2 YYREEE (reference sequence). The CDR3 is 11 residues long. The V and J ends lost 5 bases and 5 bases respectively, with 8 bases between them.

The rearrangement uses TRBV28 and TRBJ2-3, with unresolved D. Germline-derived CDR1 and CDR2 are MDHEN and SYDVKM. Trimming pared 5 bases from V and 2 bases from J, leaving 11 bases between. CDR3 length: 14 residues. For the CDR3, the DNA is TGTGCCAGCAGTCCCGACAAGACCACAGATACGCAGTATTTT. Encoded protein: CASSPDKTTDTQYF.

The chain uses TRBV7-8 and TRBJ1-1; 7 bases match TRBD1. Looked up from germline, CDR1 is SGHVS and CDR2 is FQNEAQ. This CDR3 is built from 15 residues. V lost 7 bases and J lost 5; bases outside the gene matches: 13. The CDR3 nucleotides are TGTGCCAGCACTTACACAGGGGAGGTAAAGACTGAAGCTTTCTTT. Its protein is CASTYTGEVKTEAFF.

The V call is TRBV28, the J call TRBJ1-2; TRBD1 is a possible D gene (5 bases). The CDR3 sequence is 14 residues long. Germline CDR1 is MDHEN and CDR2 is SYDVKM. The V gene lost 5 bases and the J gene lost 4 bases, with 14 bases spanning the gap. The CDR3 DNA reads as TGTGCCAGCAGTCCTGGACATATTGGCTATGGCTACACCTTC. It yields the protein CASSPGHIGYGYTF.

The chain has TRBV4-2 and TRBJ2-1, with 12 nucleotides matching TRBD2. Germline V gene data show CDR1 as LGHNA and CDR2 as YNFKEQ. The CDR3 is made up of 15 amino acids. V shed 4 bases and J 8 bases; nucleotides not matched to a gene: 6. CDR3 in amino acids: CASSPTSGSNDEQFF. In nucleotides, the CDR3 is TGTGCCAGCAGCCCGACTAGCGGGAGCAACGATGAGCAGTTCTTC.

The CDR3 here is CASSLWGYEQYF. Here the CDR3 DNA reads TGTGCCAGCAGCTTATGGGGTTACGAGCAGTACTTC. The rearrangement joins TRBV7-2 to TRBJ2-7; D is unclear. The ends were cut back, 2 bases at V and 4 bases at J, with 6 bases in the middle. Per germline, CDR1 SGHTA and CDR2 FQGNSA. The CDR3 has 12 residues.

CDR3 in DNA: TGTGCCAGCAGTTTCCCACCGGCAGGGCAGTACTTC. Translation gives CASSFPPAGQYF. The chain carries TRBV28 and TRBJ2-7, with D uncertain. CDR1 is MDHEN, CDR2 SYDVKM, per germline. CDR3 size: 12 residues. V lost 3 bases, J lost 9 bases, and 12 bases lay in between.

The CDR3 sequence: CASSYRGTQPQHF. CDR3 DNA: TGTGCCAGCAGTTACAGGGGGACTCAGCCCCAGCATTTT. The chain employs TRBV27 and TRBJ1-5, with 8 bases identical to TRBD1. CDR3 length: 13 residues. The junction had 2 bases not matched to a gene; V was cut back by 4 bases and J by 6 bases. Germline CDR1 is MNHEY and CDR2 is SMNVEV (reference sequence).

This chain uses TRBV6-6 with TRBJ1-2; D might be TRBD1 (5 bases). Germline values: CDR1 MNHNY, CDR2 SVGAGI (reference sequence). The CDR3 extends over 14 amino acids. Trimming removed 6 bases from V and 7 bases from J, with 18 bases in between. CDR3 DNA: TGTGCCAGCAGCCTCGGCCAGGGACCGTCTGGCTACACCTTC. Translation: CASSLGQGPSGYTF.

The V and J genes are TRBV13 and TRBJ2-7; the match to TRBD1 covers 10 bases. The CDR3 is made up of 16 amino acids. Trimming at V came to 5 bases and at J to 3 bases, leaving 10 bases not matched to a gene. The germline V gene has CDR1 PRHDT and CDR2 FYEKMQ (reference sequence). The CDR3 loop is CASSVSGTGDNYEQYF. For the CDR3, the DNA is TGTGCCAGCAGCGTATCCGGGACAGGGGATAACTACGAGCAGTACTTC.

This sequence joins TRBV4-1 and TRBJ2-1, with TRBD2 matching over 7 bases. CDR1 is MGHRA, CDR2 YSYEKL, per germline. V trimming: 1 base; J trimming: 9 bases; junction bases outside the gene matches: 6. The CDR3 sequence is 14 residues long. CDR3 sequence reads: CASSQGREKGEQFF. The CDR3 region has the DNA TGCGCCAGCAGCCAAGGGCGGGAGAAGGGTGAGCAGTTCTTC.